This T cell receptor (beta chain) was profiled in a study of radiotherapy plus CTLA-4 blockade in lung cancer. Overall study context: With 31% of patients having disease control, objective responses were seen in 15% to 20%. General study points: Strongest reported response predictors: early blood clone changes and post-radiation interferon-beta. TCR clones from tumors expanded in blood after radiotherapy plus ipilimumab.

Alongside CTLA-4 blockade with ipilimumab, patients with chemo-refractory metastatic non-small-cell lung cancer received focal radiation. The method was immunoSEQ multiplex PCR; TCRdb's version includes in-frame clones alone and lacks a portion of them. The table records roughly 40,000 clones, 60% to 80% of them present only once. Germline-derived CDR1 and CDR2 are MNHNS and SASEGT. V was shortened by 8 bases and J by 0 bases, with 17 bases between the two germline ends. The CDR3 runs 15 residues. Notes on this clone: Its antigen is undetermined.

The gene calls are TRBV6-1 and TRBJ2-7; no reliable D call. This sample comprised peripheral blood, obtained from a patient treated with radiotherapy plus ipilimumab. This TCR was recovered from a human donor with non-small cell lung cancer that progressed on radiotherapy plus ipilimumab. CDR3 protein: CASATRPGGSYEQYF. CDR3 nucleotides: TGTGCCAGCGCCACCCGGCCCGGCGGCTCCTACGAGCAGTACTTC.